This T cell receptor (beta chain) was identified in a study of OX40 agonist ivuxolimab in advanced cancers. Across the study: In three patients, partial responses were observed, one with hepatocellular carcinoma and two with cutaneous melanoma.

CDR1 is SGHTS and CDR2 is YDEGEE in the germline V gene. V lost 2 bases to trimming and J lost 3 bases, with 5 bases between them. The CDR3 is 12 residues long. Clones were sequenced by immunoSEQ multiplex PCR, and TCRdb holds only the in-frame ones, with some missing. This repertoire shows roughly 20,000 clones, approximately 79% found once; its top ten account for 25% to 40%. J is TRBJ2-5 and V is TRBV5-8; no reliable D call. The receptor was isolated from an adult with an advanced solid tumor such as melanoma, head and neck, liver or kidney cancer. The material sequenced was CD4+ or CD8+ T cells sorted from blood, taken in a trial of the OX40 agonist ivuxolimab. The CDR3 DNA reads TGTGCCAGCAGCTTATCAAAAGAGACCCAGTACTTC. This encodes CASSLSKETQYF. The full variable domain, completed using reference TRBV5-8 and TRBJ2-5, is EAGVTQSPTHLIKTRGQQATLRCSPISGHTSVYWYQQALGLGLQFLLWYDEGEERNRGNFPPRFSGRQFPNYSSELNVNALELEDSALYLCASSLSKETQYFGPGTRLLVL.